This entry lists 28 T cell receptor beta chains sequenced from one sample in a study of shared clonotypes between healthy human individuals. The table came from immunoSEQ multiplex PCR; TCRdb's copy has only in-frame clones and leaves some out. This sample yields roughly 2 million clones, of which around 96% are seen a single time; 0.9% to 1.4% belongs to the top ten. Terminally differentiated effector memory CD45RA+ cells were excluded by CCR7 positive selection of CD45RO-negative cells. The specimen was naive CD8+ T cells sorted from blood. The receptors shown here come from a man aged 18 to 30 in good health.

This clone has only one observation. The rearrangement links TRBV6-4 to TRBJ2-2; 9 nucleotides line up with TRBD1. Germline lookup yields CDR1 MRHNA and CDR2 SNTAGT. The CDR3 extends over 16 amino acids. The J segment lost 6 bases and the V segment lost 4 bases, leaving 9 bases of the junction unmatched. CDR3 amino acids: CASSGPSTGGSGELFF. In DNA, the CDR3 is TGTGCCAGCAGTGGTCCTTCGACAGGGGGATCCGGGGAGCTGTTTTTT.

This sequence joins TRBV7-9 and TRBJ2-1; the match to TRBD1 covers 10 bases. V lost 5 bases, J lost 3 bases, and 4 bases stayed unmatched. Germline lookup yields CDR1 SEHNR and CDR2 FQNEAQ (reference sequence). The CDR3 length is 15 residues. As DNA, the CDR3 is TGTGCCAGCAGCGAGGGACAGGGGTTCTACAATGAGCAGTTCTTC. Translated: CASSEGQGFYNEQFF. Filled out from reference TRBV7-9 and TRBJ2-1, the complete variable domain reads DTGVSQNPRHKITKRGQNVTFRCDPISEHNRLYWYRQTLGQGPEFLTYFQNEAQLEKSRLLSDRFSAERPKGSFSTLEIQRTEQGDSAMYLCASSEGQGFYNEQFFGPGTRLTVL.

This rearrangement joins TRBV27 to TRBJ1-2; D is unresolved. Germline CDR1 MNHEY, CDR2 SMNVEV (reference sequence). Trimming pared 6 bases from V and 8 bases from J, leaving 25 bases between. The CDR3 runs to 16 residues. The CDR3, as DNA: TGTGCCAGCAGCCCGACCGCCTCGCAGGTCCGAGGGGGCTACACCTTC. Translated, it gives CASSPTASQVRGGYTF.

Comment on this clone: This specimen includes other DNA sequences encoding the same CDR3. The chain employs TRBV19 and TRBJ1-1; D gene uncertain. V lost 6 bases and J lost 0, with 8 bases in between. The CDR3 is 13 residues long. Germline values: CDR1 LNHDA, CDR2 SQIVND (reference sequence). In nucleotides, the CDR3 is TGTGCCAGTAGCCTGACGGTGAACACTGAAGCTTTCTTT. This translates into CASSLTVNTEAFF.

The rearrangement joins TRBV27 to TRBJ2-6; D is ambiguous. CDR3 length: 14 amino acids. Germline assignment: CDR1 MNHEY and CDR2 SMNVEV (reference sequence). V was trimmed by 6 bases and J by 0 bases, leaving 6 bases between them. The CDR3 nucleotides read TGTGCCAGCAGCGTGTACTCTGGGGCCAACGTCCTGACTTTC. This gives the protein CASSVYSGANVLTF.

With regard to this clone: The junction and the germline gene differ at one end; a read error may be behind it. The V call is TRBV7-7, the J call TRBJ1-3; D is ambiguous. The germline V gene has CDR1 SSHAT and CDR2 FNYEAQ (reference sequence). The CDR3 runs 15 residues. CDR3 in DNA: TGTGCTAGCAGCTTAGACTTCAGCTCTGGAAACACCATATATTTT. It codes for CASSLDFSSGNTIYF.

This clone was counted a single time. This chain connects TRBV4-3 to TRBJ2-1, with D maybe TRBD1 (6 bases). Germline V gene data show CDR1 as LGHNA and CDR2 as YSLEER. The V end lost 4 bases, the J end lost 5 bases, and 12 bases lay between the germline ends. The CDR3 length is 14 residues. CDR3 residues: CASSPGTIHNEQFF. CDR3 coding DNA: TGCGCCAGCAGCCCCGGGACAATTCACAATGAGCAGTTCTTC.

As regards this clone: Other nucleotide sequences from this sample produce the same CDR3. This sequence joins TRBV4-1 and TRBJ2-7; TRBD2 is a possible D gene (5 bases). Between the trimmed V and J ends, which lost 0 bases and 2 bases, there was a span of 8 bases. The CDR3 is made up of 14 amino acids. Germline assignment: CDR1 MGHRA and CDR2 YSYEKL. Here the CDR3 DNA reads TGCGCCAGCAGCCAAGATCTCGGGGCCTACGAGCAGTACTTC. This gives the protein CASSQDLGAYEQYF.

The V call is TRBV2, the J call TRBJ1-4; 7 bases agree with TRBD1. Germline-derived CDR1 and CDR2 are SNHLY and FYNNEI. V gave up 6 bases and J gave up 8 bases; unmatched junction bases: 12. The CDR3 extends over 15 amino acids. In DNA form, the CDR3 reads TGTGCCAGCAGGGGAGACAGGGTTGGAAACGAAAAACTGTTTTTT. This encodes CASRGDRVGNEKLFF.

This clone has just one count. CDR3 coding DNA: TGTGCCAGCTTCACGAGCTCCTACAATGAGCAGTTCTTC. Its translation is CASFTSSYNEQFF. The chain carries TRBV2 and TRBJ2-1; D unclear. Germline CDR1 reads SNHLY; CDR2 reads FYNNEI. Trimming shortened V by 8 bases and J by 0 bases, and 8 bases separated the two germline ends. The CDR3 is 13 residues long.

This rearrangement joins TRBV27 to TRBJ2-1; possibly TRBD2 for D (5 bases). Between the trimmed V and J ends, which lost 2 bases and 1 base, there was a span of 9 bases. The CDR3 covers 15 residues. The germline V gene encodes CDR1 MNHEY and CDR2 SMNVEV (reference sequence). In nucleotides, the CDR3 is TGTGCCAGCAGTTTAGCTAGCCATTCCTACAATGAGCAGTTCTTC. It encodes CASSLASHSYNEQFF.

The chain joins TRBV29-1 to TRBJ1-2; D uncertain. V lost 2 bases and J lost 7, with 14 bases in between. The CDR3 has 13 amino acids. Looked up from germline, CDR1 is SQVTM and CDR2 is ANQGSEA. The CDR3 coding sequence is TGCAGCGTTGAATCCCAGGAGGGTAGTGGCTACACCTTC. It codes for CSVESQEGSGYTF. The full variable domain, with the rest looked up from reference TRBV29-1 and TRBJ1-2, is SAVISQKPSRDICQRGTSLTIQCQVDSQVTMMFWYRQQPGQSLTLIATANQGSEATYESGFVIDKFPISRPNLTFSTLTVSNMSPEDSSIYLCSVESQEGSGYTFGSGTRLTVV.

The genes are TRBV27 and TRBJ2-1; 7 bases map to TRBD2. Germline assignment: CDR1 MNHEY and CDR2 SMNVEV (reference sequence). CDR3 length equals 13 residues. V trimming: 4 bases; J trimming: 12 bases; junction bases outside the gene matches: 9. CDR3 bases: TGTGCCAGCAGTTCGTGGGGGGGGATCGGGCAGTTCTTC. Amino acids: CASSSWGGIGQFF.

CDR3 sequence (DNA): TGTGCCAGTAGGGCGGACGGGGCGAATGAAAAACTGTTTTTT. Its translation: CASRADGANEKLFF. The J gene is TRBJ1-4, the V gene TRBV19, with D possibly being TRBD1 (5 bases). Looked up from germline, CDR1 is LNHDA and CDR2 is SQIVND (reference sequence). The CDR3 spans 14 residues. Trimming left V 6 bases short and J 5 bases short, with 13 bases between. Using reference TRBV19 and TRBJ1-4 for the parts outside the CDR3, the full variable domain is DGGITQSPKYLFRKEGQNVTLSCEQNLNHDAMYWYRQDPGQGLRLIYYSQIVNDFQKGDIAEGYSVSREKKESFPLTVTSAQKNPTAFYLCASRADGANEKLFFGSGTQLSVL.

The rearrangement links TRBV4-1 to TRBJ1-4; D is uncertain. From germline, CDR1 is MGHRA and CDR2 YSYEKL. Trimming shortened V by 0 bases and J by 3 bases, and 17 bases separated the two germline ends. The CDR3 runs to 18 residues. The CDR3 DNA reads TGCGCCAGCAGCCAAGATGGCCCATTTTTTCAGGCTAATGAAAAACTGTTTTTT. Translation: CASSQDGPFFQANEKLFF.

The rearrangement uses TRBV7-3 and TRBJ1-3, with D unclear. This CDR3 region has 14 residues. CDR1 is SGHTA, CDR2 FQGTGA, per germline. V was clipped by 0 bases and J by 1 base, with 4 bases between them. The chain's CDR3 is CASSLTGSGNTIYF. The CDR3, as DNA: TGTGCCAGCAGCTTAACTGGTTCTGGAAACACCATATATTTT.

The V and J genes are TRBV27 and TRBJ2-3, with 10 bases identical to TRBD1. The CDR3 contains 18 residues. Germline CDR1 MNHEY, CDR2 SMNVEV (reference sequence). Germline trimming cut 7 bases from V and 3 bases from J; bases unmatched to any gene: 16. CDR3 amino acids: CASTSTGAGTGETDTQYF. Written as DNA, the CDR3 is TGTGCCAGCACCTCGACCGGGGCCGGGACAGGGGAAACAGATACGCAGTATTTT.

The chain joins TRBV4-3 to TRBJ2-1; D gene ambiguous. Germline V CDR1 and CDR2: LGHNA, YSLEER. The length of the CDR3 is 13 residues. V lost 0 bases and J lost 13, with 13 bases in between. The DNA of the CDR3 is TGCGCCAGCAGCCAAGATCTTGAGGTAGAACAGTTCTTC. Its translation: CASSQDLEVEQFF.

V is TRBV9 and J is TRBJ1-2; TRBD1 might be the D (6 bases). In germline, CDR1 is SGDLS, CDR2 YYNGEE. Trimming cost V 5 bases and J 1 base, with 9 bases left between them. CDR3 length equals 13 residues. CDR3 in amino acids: CASRQGDNYGYTF. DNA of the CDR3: TGTGCCAGCAGACAGGGCGATAACTATGGCTACACCTTC.

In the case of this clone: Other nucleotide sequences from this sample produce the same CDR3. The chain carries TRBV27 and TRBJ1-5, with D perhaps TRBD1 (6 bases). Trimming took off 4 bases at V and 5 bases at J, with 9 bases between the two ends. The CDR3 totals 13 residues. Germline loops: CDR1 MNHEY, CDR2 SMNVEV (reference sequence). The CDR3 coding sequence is TGTGCCAGCAGTTACAGGGAAGATCAGCCCCAGCATTTT. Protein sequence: CASSYREDQPQHF.

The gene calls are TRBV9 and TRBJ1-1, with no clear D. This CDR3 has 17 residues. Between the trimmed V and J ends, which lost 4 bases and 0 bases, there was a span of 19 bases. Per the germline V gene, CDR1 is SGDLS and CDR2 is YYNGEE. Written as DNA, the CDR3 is TGTGCCAGCAGCCCCGAGGGTGTGGTAAACATGAACACTGAAGCTTTCTTT. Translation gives CASSPEGVVNMNTEAFF.

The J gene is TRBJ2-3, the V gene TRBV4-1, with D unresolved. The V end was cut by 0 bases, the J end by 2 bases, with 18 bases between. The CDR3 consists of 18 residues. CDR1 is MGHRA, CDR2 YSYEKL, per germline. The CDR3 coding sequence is TGCGCCAGCAGCCAAGAAGCCGTAACTGGGATTTTCACAGATACGCAGTATTTT. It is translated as CASSQEAVTGIFTDTQYF.

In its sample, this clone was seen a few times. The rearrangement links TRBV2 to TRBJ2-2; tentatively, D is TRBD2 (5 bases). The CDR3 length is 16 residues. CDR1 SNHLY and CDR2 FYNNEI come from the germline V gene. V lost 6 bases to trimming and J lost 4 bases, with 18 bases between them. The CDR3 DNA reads TGTGCCAGCAGGCAGTCTCATTCGGGAAGCACCGGGGAGCTGTTTTTT. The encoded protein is CASRQSHSGSTGELFF.

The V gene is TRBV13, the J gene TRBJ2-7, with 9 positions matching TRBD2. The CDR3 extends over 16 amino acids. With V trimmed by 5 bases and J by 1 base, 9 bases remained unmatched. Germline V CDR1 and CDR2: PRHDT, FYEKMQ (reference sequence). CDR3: CASSQSGTSLSYEQYF. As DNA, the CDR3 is TGTGCCAGCAGCCAGTCCGGGACTAGCTTGTCCTACGAGCAGTACTTC.

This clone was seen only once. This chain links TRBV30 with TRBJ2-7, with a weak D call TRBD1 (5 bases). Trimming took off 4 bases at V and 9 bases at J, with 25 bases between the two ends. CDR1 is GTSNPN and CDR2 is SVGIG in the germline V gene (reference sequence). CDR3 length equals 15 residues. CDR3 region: CAWTWGPSPQGGQYF. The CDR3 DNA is TGTGCCTGGACTTGGGGCCCAAGTCCCCAGGGTGGGCAGTACTTC. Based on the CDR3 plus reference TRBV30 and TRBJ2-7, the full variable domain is SQTIHQWPATLVQPVGSPLSLECTVEGTSNPNLYWYRQAAGRGLQLLFYSVGIGQISSEVPQNLSASRPQDRQFILSSKKLLLSDSGFYLCAWTWGPSPQGGQYFGPGTRLTVT.

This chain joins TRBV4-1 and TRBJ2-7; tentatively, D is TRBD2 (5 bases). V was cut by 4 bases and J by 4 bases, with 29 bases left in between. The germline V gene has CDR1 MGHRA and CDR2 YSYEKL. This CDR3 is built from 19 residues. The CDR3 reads CASSLKIAGQARPEYEQYF. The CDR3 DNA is TGCGCCAGCAGCCTAAAGATCGCGGGCCAGGCCCGCCCGGAGTACGAGCAGTACTTC.

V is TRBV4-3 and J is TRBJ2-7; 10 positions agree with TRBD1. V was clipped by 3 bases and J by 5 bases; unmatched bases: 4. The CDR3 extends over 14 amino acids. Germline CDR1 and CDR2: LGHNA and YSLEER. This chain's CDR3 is CASSHGQGGNEQYF. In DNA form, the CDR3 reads TGCGCCAGCAGCCACGGACAGGGGGGGAACGAGCAGTACTTC.

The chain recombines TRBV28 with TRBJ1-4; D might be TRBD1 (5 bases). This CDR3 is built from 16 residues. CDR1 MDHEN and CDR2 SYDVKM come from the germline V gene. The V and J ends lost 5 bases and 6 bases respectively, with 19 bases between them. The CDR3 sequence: CASSPNGGDGDEKLFF. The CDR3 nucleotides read TGTGCCAGCAGTCCCAACGGGGGGGACGGAGATGAAAAACTGTTTTTT.